A selection of T cell receptor beta chains follows, all from one sample in a study of CD8+ T cells in alopecia areata. TCRdb's copy holds only in-frame clones and misses some; the assay was immunoSEQ multiplex PCR. The sample lists more than 150,000 clones, under 60% occurring once. This material consisted of CD8+ T cells sorted from blood, taken at week 0. The source of these receptors is a human donor with alopecia areata. Each CDR3 is given with its conserved first and last residue. The order of the fields is J gene, D gene, V gene, clone size, CDR3 protein, CDR3 DNA. A D gene is named only where the DNA matches it firmly. Rows may omit the clone size; those that give it use once, few, many or a size class.

TRBJ1-1	TRBD1	TRBV29-1	.	CSVALPGTVNTEAFF	TGCAGCGTTGCCTTGCCCGGGACAGTGAACACTGAAGCTTTCTTT
TRBJ1-1	.	TRBV29-1	.	CSVRGAVTEAFF	TGCAGCGTTAGGGGGGCGGTCACTGAAGCTTTCTTT
TRBJ2-1	.	TRBV19	.	CASSMWGSSYNEQFF	TGTGCCAGTAGTATGTGGGGCTCCTCCTACAATGAGCAGTTCTTC
TRBJ1-1	.	TRBV5-1	.	CASSLRGTEAFF	TGCGCCAGCAGCTTGAGGGGAACTGAAGCTTTCTTT
TRBJ2-3	TRBD1	TRBV5-1	few	CASSPGTELTDTQYF	TGCGCCAGCAGTCCCGGGACAGAGCTCACAGATACGCAGTATTTT
TRBJ2-3	TRBD2	TRBV7-8	.	CASSQGTSGGGTQYF	TGTGCCAGCAGCCAAGGGACTAGCGGGGGTGGTACGCAGTATTTT
TRBJ1-2	.	TRBV6-5	.	CASSYSGSGYGYTF	TGTGCCAGCAGTTACTCTGGGAGCGGCTATGGCTACACCTTC
TRBJ2-5	TRBD1	TRBV7-6	.	CASSVTGGDVKETQYF	TGTGCCAGCAGCGTTACAGGGGGCGACGTAAAAGAGACCCAGTACTTC
TRBJ1-1	.	TRBV5-1	.	CASSSDSIGIFF	TGCGCCAGCAGCTCAGATAGCATTGGGATTTTCTTT
TRBJ2-7	.	TRBV7-2	few	CASSPIVPGGGYEQYF	TGTGCCAGCAGCCCCATCGTCCCTGGAGGGGGCTACGAGCAGTACTTC
TRBJ1-5	TRBD1	TRBV9	.	CASSRQGNVNQPQHF	TGTGCCAGCAGCCGACAGGGAAATGTTAATCAGCCCCAGCATTTT
TRBJ2-7	.	TRBV5-1	.	CASSYSSATGYEQYF	TGCGCCAGCAGCTATTCGTCCGCCACAGGGTACGAGCAGTACTTC
TRBJ1-1	.	TRBV5-1	.	CASSSAPGANTEAFF	TGCGCCAGCAGCTCCGCGCCGGGGGCGAACACTGAAGCTTTCTTT
TRBJ1-1	.	TRBV7-3	.	CASSSTTNANTEAFF	TGTGCCAGCAGCTCCACGACGAACGCGAACACTGAAGCTTTCTTT
TRBJ2-1	TRBD1	TRBV29-1	few	CSVEDQGDNEQFF	TGCAGCGTTGAGGACCAGGGGGACAATGAGCAGTTCTTC
TRBJ2-1	.	TRBV29-1	few	CSVESRRQEQFF	TGCAGCGTTGAATCAAGGAGACAAGAGCAGTTCTTC
TRBJ2-5	.	TRBV4-3	.	CASSQETAHSQETQYF	TGCGCCAGCAGCCAAGAAACAGCCCATTCCCAAGAGACCCAGTACTTC
TRBJ2-7	TRBD1	TRBV10-1	few	CASSATGSHEQYF	TGCGCCAGCAGTGCGACAGGGTCCCACGAGCAGTACTTC
TRBJ2-7	.	TRBV29-1	.	CSAGGDRVYEQYF	TGCAGCGCAGGGGGGGACAGAGTCTACGAGCAGTACTTC
TRBJ1-6	.	TRBV7-2	.	CASSPPTGFENSPLHF	TGTGCCAGCAGCCCCCCCACAGGGTTCGAGAATTCACCCCTCCACTTT
TRBJ2-7	.	TRBV19	few	CASSGAVEQYF	TGTGCCAGTAGTGGGGCTGTCGAGCAGTACTTC
TRBJ2-7	TRBD1	TRBV7-2	.	CASSLGDRGYEQYF	TGTGCCAGCAGCTTAGGAGACAGGGGATACGAGCAGTACTTC
TRBJ2-7	.	TRBV29-1	.	CSVELSSYEQYF	TGCAGCGTTGAACTTAGCTCCTACGAGCAGTACTTC
TRBJ2-7	.	TRBV5-6	.	CASSFGTAFYEQYF	TGTGCCAGCAGTTTTGGGACCGCGTTCTACGAGCAGTACTTC
TRBJ2-3	.	TRBV30	.	CAWSSASDTQYF	TGTGCCTGGAGTTCCGCGTCGGATACGCAGTATTTT
TRBJ1-6	.	TRBV13	.	CASSSAGASPLHF	TGTGCCAGCAGCTCGGCAGGGGCTTCACCCCTCCACTTT
TRBJ2-7	.	TRBV4-3	.	CASSQDWAGAYEQYF	TGCGCCAGCAGCCAAGATTGGGCAGGGGCCTACGAGCAGTACTTC
TRBJ2-1	TRBD1	TRBV9	.	CASSETGGSYNEQFF	TGTGCCAGCAGCGAGACAGGGGGCTCCTACAATGAGCAGTTCTTC
TRBJ2-1	.	TRBV10-3	.	CAISELVASYNEQFF	TGTGCCATCAGTGAGTTAGTAGCCTCCTACAATGAGCAGTTCTTC
TRBJ2-5	.	TRBV15	few	CATADTQQETQYF	TGTGCCACCGCCGACACCCAACAAGAGACCCAGTACTTC